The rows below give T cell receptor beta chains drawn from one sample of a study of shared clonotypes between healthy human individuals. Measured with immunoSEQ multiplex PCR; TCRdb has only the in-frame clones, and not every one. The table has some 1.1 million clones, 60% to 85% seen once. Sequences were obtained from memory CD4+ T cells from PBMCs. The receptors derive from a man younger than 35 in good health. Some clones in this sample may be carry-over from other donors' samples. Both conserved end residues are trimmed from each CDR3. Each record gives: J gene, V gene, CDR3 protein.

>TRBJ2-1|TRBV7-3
ASSLTQTGGLDEQF
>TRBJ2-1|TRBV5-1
ASSLAQMTGRWSSYNEQF
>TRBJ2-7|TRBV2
ASTNRARSGEQY
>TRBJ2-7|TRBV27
ASSPGTGLVEQY
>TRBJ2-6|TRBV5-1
ASSRALSGANVLT
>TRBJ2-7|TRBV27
ASSAVLAAEQY
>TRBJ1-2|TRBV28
ASRDSTNYGYT
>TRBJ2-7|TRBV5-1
ASTTGTSYYEQY
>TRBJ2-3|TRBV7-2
ASSFIGGEEDTQY
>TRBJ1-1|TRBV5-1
ASVGNTEAF
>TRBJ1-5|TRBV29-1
SAGTDYNQPQH
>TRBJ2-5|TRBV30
AWSFRGGTETQY
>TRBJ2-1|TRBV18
ASSTTNNEQF
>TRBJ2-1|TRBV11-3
ASSKLAGGPGSYNEQF
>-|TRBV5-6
ASSLTGTGGIDEQY
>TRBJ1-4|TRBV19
ASSPSLAANEKLF
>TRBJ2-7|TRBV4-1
ASSQSRTFSYEQY
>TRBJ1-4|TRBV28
ASSLVGTTNEKLF
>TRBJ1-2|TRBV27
ASSSTGARSLYGYT
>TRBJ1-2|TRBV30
AYHGNYGYT
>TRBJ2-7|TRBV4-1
ASSQDLASGSYEQY
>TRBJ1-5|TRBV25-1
ASSDRTGDSNQPQH